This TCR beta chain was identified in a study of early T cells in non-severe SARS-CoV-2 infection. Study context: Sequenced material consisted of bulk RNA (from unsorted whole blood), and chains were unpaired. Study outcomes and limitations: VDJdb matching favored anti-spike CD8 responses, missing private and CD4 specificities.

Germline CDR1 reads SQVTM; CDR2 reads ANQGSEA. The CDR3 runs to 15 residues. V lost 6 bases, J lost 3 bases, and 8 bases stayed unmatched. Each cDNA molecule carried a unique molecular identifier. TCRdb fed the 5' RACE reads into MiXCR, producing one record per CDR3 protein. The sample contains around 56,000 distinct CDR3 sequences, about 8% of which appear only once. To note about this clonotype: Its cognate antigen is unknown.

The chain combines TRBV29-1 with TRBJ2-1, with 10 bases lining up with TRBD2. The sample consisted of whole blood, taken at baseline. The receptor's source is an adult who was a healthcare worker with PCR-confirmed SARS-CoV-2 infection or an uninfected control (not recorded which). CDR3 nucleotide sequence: TGCAGCGTCAAAGTAGCGGGAGGCCACTACAATGAGCAGTTCTTC. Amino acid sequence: CSVKVAGGHYNEQFF.